This T cell receptor beta chain was profiled in a study of radiation and T cells in renal cell carcinoma. General observations from the study: Compared with controls, irradiated tumors had more, larger dominant CDR3 motifs. Sampling covered only roughly 1 g of each tumor.

CDR1 and CDR2 from the germline V gene are SGHRS and YFSETQ. With 1 base removed from V and 0 bases from J, the gap between germline ends came to 8 bases. This CDR3 is 15 amino acids long. The treatment was: treatment-naive control, cytoreductive nephrectomy. The patient's renal cell carcinoma had clear cell pathology. Control tumors came from a handful of females and 11 to 12 males, aged roughly 40 to 82. For this clone: Its antigen is not known.

Only in-frame clones appear in the TCRdb table, and some are missing; sequencing was by immunoSEQ multiplex PCR. The sample yields roughly 18,000 clones, roughly three fifths seen once. The sequence came from a man aged 45-65 years with renal cell carcinoma. This chain connects TRBV5-1 to TRBJ1-3; no clear D gene. Here the sequenced sample was tumor tissue, taken from a patient whose treatment was nephrectomy without radiotherapy. The CDR3 DNA follows: TGCGCCAGCAGCTTGAATGGCGCCTCTGGAAACACCATATATTTT. Translation: CASSLNGASGNTIYF.